This TCR beta chain stems from a study of cytomegalovirus exposure and HLA in healthy donors (dated by TCRdb to between 2016 and 2019). About the full investigation: A later analysis indicated that the 120 validation repertoires were generated on the platform also employed for the 700 or so repertoires of the first cohort. The study aimed to test whether cataloging public T cell receptors could reveal signatures of past pathogen exposure. The study combined high-throughput TCR immunosequencing, statistical association of individual TCRs with disease status, and machine learning to predict cytomegalovirus infection status. Besides the first cohort of around 700 subjects, a separate validation cohort made up of roughly 130 different subjects was used.

The donors belonged to the validation cohort of over a hundred subjects, which was separate from the approximately 700-subject first cohort. General findings and caveats noted by the study authors: The authors suggested that the approach could potentially be extended to other disease states and immunological phenotypes. The study listed approximately 160 TCR beta chains as associated with cytomegalovirus. A few of the identified cytomegalovirus-associated TCR beta chains were confirmed in vitro to be specific for cytomegalovirus antigens. The classifier was reported to diagnose cytomegalovirus status with high specificity and sensitivity in both the original cohort and the validation cohort. Of the cluster scores, approximately 95% were above 0 in a later analysis, which found that TCRs clustered in the first cohort also tended to co-occur in the 120 validation repertoires. A later analysis had no HLA typing for the validation cohort, so co-occurrence there was scored across all 120 repertoires. Across donors, most TCR sequences were observed very rarely, whereas some public TCRs were present in many individuals.

The germline V gene (reference sequence) yields MNHEY for CDR1 and SMNVEV for CDR2. The CDR3, from cysteine to phenylalanine, totals 16 residues. The sequence is cut down to CDR3 DNA, 48 bases in frame from base 1. Trimming takes 7 bases off V and 0 bases off J; junction bases not matched to a gene: 9. About this clone: No cognate antigen has been identified for it. One base away there is no much larger clone; base qualities are not given.

Library creation used the immunoSEQ multiplex PCR assay. The source study handled its data this way. A statistical classification framework was built for diagnosing cytomegalovirus status from the catalog of TCR beta chain sequences. As stored in TCRdb, this immuneACCESS dataset retains in-frame rearrangements with V and J assigned. A fraction of the clones does not appear; measured against another copy, unresolved V genes explain less than half of the discrepancy, and the remainder lacks a known reason. V and J calls and clone size come straight from that table; D and trimming were deduced from the DNA. The sample contains about 360,000 clones, 86% of them found a single time. 0.83% of the sample belongs to the ten largest clones.

The source is a woman between 18 and 29 years old in good health and CMV-seronegative. The sequenced sample was PBMCs. The rearrangement combines TRBV27 with TRBJ2-1, with 7 middle bases fitting TRBD1. The DNA sequence is TGTGCCAGCAATTCTGAGACAGGGAGCTCCTACAATGAGCAGTTCTTC. Its translation is CASNSETGSSYNEQFF.